Shown below are 5 T cell receptor beta chains from a single sample sequenced in a study of cytomegalovirus exposure and HLA in healthy donors. It was with 60 Vbeta and 13 Jbeta primers that the PCR ran. Profiled with immunoSEQ multiplex PCR; TCRdb holds only in-frame clones, not every one. The sample holds 130,000 or so clones; approximately 89% are singletons and the top ten take about 7%. Sequenced sample: PBMCs. These receptors were collected from a woman aged 25 to 39 in good health and CMV-seropositive.

This sequence joins TRBV11-2 and TRBJ2-6, with D possibly TRBD1 on 6 matching bases. The CDR3 loop spans 17 amino acids. V dropped 0 bases and J dropped 4 bases, with 13 bases sitting between them. Germline loops: CDR1 SGHAT, CDR2 FQNNGV. DNA for the CDR3: TGTGCCAGCAGCTTAGATCTGAGGGGGTCCGGGGCCAACGTCCTGACTTTC. This gives the protein CASSLDLRGSGANVLTF.

The chain has TRBV25-1 and TRBJ1-1; possibly TRBD1 for D (5 bases). The ends were cut back, 0 bases at V and 3 bases at J, with 14 bases in the middle. Germline values: CDR1 MGHDK, CDR2 SYGVNS. CDR3 length: 16 residues. CDR3 loop: CASSEYGGTTDTEAFF. The CDR3 region has the DNA TGTGCCAGCAGTGAATACGGAGGGACGACGGACACTGAAGCTTTCTTT.

The rearrangement uses TRBV9 and TRBJ2-1; D unresolved. V dropped 0 bases and J dropped 4 bases, with 8 bases sitting between them. Germline V CDR1 and CDR2: SGDLS, YYNGEE. CDR3 length equals 14 residues. The CDR3 nucleotides are TGTGCCAGCAGCGTAGGCGATCTATACAATGAGCAGTTCTTC. Residues: CASSVGDLYNEQFF.

J is TRBJ1-2 and V is TRBV28; possibly TRBD1 for D (5 bases). V was shortened by 5 bases and J by 13 bases, with 23 bases between the two germline ends. This CDR3 region has 14 residues. The germline gives CDR1 MDHEN, CDR2 SYDVKM. In DNA form, the CDR3 reads TGTGCCAGCAGTCCCGGCGGGACTTCCCTCAAAGGCACCTTC. Translated, it gives CASSPGGTSLKGTF.

This clone has a handful of counts. The chain employs TRBV7-2 and TRBJ1-5, with no clear D. CDR3 length equals 14 residues. Germline V CDR1 and CDR2: SGHTA, FQGNSA. V shed 2 bases and J shed 2 bases, with 7 bases lying between them. CDR3 bases: TGTGCCAGCAGCTTATGGGCTGGCAATCAGCCCCAGCATTTT. It encodes CASSLWAGNQPQHF.